The 28 T cell receptor beta chains below all came from one sample that was sequenced in a study of molecular identifiers for immune sequencing clone quantification. TCRdb reanalysed the PCR reads using MiXCR and keeps one entry per CDR3 protein. The sample has a few hundred thousand distinct CDR3 sequences, around 23% seen once. Sample: naive CD8+ T cells from blood, with Jurkat cell RNA spiked in. Indicated subset: FACS-sorted CD8+CD4-CCR7+CD45RA+ naive T cells. The receptors were sampled from a human donor in good health. Some libraries in this study had Jurkat cell RNA spiked in.

This clonotype has more than one count but fewer than ten. The J gene is TRBJ2-2, the V gene TRBV5-1; D gene ambiguous. The ends were cut back, 0 bases at V and 3 bases at J, with 21 bases in the middle. CDR1 is SGHRS and CDR2 is YFSETQ in the germline V gene. The CDR3 runs to 19 residues. The CDR3 nucleotides are TGCGCCAGCAGCTTGGCCGACAACCTTATCGCCCCTGACACCGGGGAGCTGTTTTTT. It encodes CASSLADNLIAPDTGELFF.

This clonotype occurred many times. This chain links TRBV18 with TRBJ1-1; tentatively, D is TRBD1 (5 bases). V was trimmed by 3 bases and J by 8 bases, leaving 16 bases between them. The CDR3 loop spans 14 amino acids. Germline CDR1 KGHSH, CDR2 LQKENI. The CDR3 DNA sequence: TGTGCCAGCTCACCCCCGGGGCCGAAAACCGAAGCTTTCTTT. Its protein product is CASSPPGPKTEAFF.

The J gene is TRBJ1-5, the V gene TRBV19; D gene unclear. The CDR3 extends over 14 amino acids. Trimming cost V 6 bases and J 7 bases, with 16 bases left between them. In germline, CDR1 is LNHDA, CDR2 SQIVND (reference sequence). CDR3 DNA sequence: TGTGCCAGTAGAAGACAAGCTATGATACAGCCCCAGCATTTT. Amino acid sequence: CASRRQAMIQPQHF.

This clonotype was found many times. The DNA of the CDR3 is TGCAGCGTTCCGACAGCCGACAATGAGCAGTTCTTC. Amino acid sequence: CSVPTADNEQFF. The rearrangement links TRBV29-1 to TRBJ2-1; D perhaps matches TRBD1 (5 bases). Trimming shortened V by 5 bases and J by 5 bases, and 10 bases separated the two germline ends. CDR3 length: 12 amino acids. Germline V lookup: CDR1 SQVTM, CDR2 ANQGSEA.

This clonotype has only a few counts. The rearrangement links TRBV19 to TRBJ1-5; TRBD1 matches at 7 bases. From germline, CDR1 is LNHDA and CDR2 SQIVND (reference sequence). The CDR3 contains 15 residues. The V and J ends lost 5 bases and 1 base, in that order; junction bases with no gene match: 5. CDR3: CASSWTGESNQPQHF. The CDR3 DNA follows: TGTGCCAGTAGTTGGACAGGAGAGAGCAATCAGCCCCAGCATTTT.

This clonotype occurred many times. V and J are TRBV5-4 and TRBJ1-1, with a weak D call TRBD1 (5 bases). The germline V and J ends were trimmed by 0 bases and 0 bases, with 9 bases remaining between them. The germline V gene has CDR1 SGHNT and CDR2 YYREEE (reference sequence). The length of the CDR3 is 15 residues. In nucleotides, the CDR3 is TGTGCCAGCAGCTTGGTTGGGGCACTGAACACTGAAGCTTTCTTT. Amino acids: CASSLVGALNTEAFF.

This clonotype was recorded many times. V usage is TRBV7-2 and J usage is TRBJ1-1; the D is unclear. Germline CDR1 reads SGHTA; CDR2 reads FQGNSA. Trimming stripped 1 base from V and 7 bases from J, with 10 bases between. The CDR3 is made up of 13 amino acids. The chain's CDR3 is CASSLVHGNEAFF. The CDR3 region has the DNA TGTGCCAGCAGCTTAGTGCACGGTAATGAAGCTTTCTTT.

This clonotype was observed at least ten times. The CDR3 region has the DNA TGTGCCAGCAGCCAGAACAGGGGGGCAGACGACATTCAGTACTTC. This translates into CASSQNRGADDIQYF. V is TRBV28 and J is TRBJ2-4; 8 bases align to TRBD1. CDR1 is MDHEN and CDR2 is SYDVKM in the germline V gene. Trimming cost V 6 bases and J 8 bases; bases outside gene matches: 12. This CDR3 is built from 15 residues.

Points on this clonotype: An end of the junction does not agree with germline; a read error may underlie this. V is TRBV7-8 and J is TRBJ2-1; a possible D gene is TRBD2 (5 bases). Germline CDR1 and CDR2: SGHVS and FQNEAQ. The CDR3 contains 15 residues. CDR3 amino acids: CASSKDGVSYNERFF. The CDR3 DNA sequence: TGTGCCAGCAGCAAGGACGGGGTCTCCTACAATGAGCGGTTCTTC.

This clonotype showed up many times. The V and J genes are TRBV30 and TRBJ1-1; 10 bases align to TRBD1. CDR1 and CDR2 from the germline V gene are GTSNPN and SVGIG (reference sequence). This CDR3 has 12 residues. The CDR3 is CVGGQGMTEAFF. CDR3 nucleotides: TGTGTGGGGGGACAGGGGATGACTGAAGCTTTCTTT.

About this clonotype itself: This sequence may be a read error, since a much larger clone differs from it by one base. The gene calls are TRBV4-3 and TRBJ2-7; no clear D. Trimming shortened V by 1 base and J by 1 base, and 5 bases separated the two germline ends. Germline loops: CDR1 LGHNA, CDR2 YSLEER. The CDR3 extends over 13 amino acids. DNA of the CDR3: TGCGCCAGCAGCCAAGCCCGGTCCTACGAGCAGTACGTC. This encodes CASSQARSYEQYV.

With regard to this clonotype: A read error may explain this, as a much larger clone is one base away. This sequence joins TRBV24-1 and TRBJ2-4; 7 nucleotides line up with TRBD1. This CDR3 region has 17 residues. In germline, CDR1 is KGHDR, CDR2 SFDVKD. As DNA, the CDR3 is TGTGCCACCAGTGACGAAGGGACAGCCCTGGCCAAAAGCATTCAGTACTTC. Encoded protein: CATSDEGTALAKSIQYF.

The chain joins TRBV7-9 to TRBJ2-5; TRBD1 might be the D (6 bases). Trimming removed 4 bases at V and 5 bases at J, with 17 bases between. Germline loops: CDR1 SEHNR, CDR2 FQNEAQ (reference sequence). This CDR3 contains 15 residues. CDR3 protein: CASSSLQGNDETQYF. The CDR3 region has the DNA TGTGCCAGCAGCTCCCTACAGGGAAATGATGAGACCCAGTACTTC.

This clonotype was found a few times. The chain couples TRBV12-3 or TRBV12-4 to TRBJ2-1, with D unresolved. Between the trimmed V and J ends, which lost 6 bases and 0 bases, there was a span of 12 bases. CDR3 length equals 15 residues. This CDR3 reads CASSPMISSYNEQFF. The CDR3 nucleotides are TGTGCCAGCAGCCCAATGATAAGCTCCTACAATGAGCAGTTCTTC.

In the case of this clonotype: A read error is possible here, since a much larger clone lies one base away. V gene TRBV7-9 combines with J gene TRBJ1-1; tentative D call: TRBD1 (5 bases). From germline, CDR1 is SEHNR and CDR2 FQNEAQ (reference sequence). V was trimmed by 1 base and J by 3 bases, leaving 6 bases between them. The CDR3 runs to 13 residues. CDR3 sequence reads: CASSLGDHTEAFF. In DNA, the CDR3 is TGTGCCAGCAGCTTAGGGGACCACACTGAAGCTTTCTTT.

This sequence joins TRBV7-9 and TRBJ2-5; D might be TRBD2 (6 bases). With 1 base removed from V and 5 bases from J, the gap between germline ends came to 17 bases. This CDR3 is built from 16 residues. CDR1 and CDR2 from the germline V gene are SEHNR and FQNEAQ (reference sequence). CDR3 DNA sequence: TGTGCCAGCAGCTTAGTGGAGGGGCCGCTTAGGGAGACCCAGTACTTC. As protein: CASSLVEGPLRETQYF. Full variable domain (outside the CDR3, taken from reference TRBV7-9 and TRBJ2-5): DTGVSQNPRHKITKRGQNVTFRCDPISEHNRLYWYRQTLGQGPEFLTYFQNEAQLEKSRLLSDRFSAERPKGSFSTLEIQRTEQGDSAMYLCASSLVEGPLRETQYFGPGTRLLVL.

Of note for this clonotype: The germline gene is not matched at one end of the junction; a read error may be the cause. J is TRBJ2-3 and V is TRBV11-2; 9 bases line up with TRBD1. The CDR3 loop spans 18 amino acids. Germline-derived CDR1 and CDR2 are SGHAT and FQNNGV. The CDR3 DNA is TGCGCCAGCAGCACCTGGGACAGGGTAGGGGGGGCCGCGGATACGCAGTATTTT. It is translated as CASSTWDRVGGAADTQYF.

The CDR3: CASSLPQGNGSPLHF. The CDR3 DNA reads TGTGCCAGCAGCTTACCACAGGGAAATGGTTCACCCCTCCACTTT. The rearrangement joins TRBV7-9 to TRBJ1-6, with a possible D match to TRBD1 (6 bases). V was trimmed by 2 bases and J by 9 bases, leaving 14 bases between them. The germline V gene has CDR1 SEHNR and CDR2 FQNEAQ (reference sequence). The CDR3 extends over 15 amino acids. The variable domain in full, completed from reference TRBV7-9 and TRBJ1-6, reads DTGVSQNPRHKITKRGQNVTFRCDPISEHNRLYWYRQTLGQGPEFLTYFQNEAQLEKSRLLSDRFSAERPKGSFSTLEIQRTEQGDSAMYLCASSLPQGNGSPLHFGNGTRLTVT.

In regard to this clonotype: Likely a read error: the CDR3 ends without its conserved phenylalanine or tryptophan. The rearrangement links TRBV4-1 to TRBJ1-1, with a possible D match to TRBD1 (6 bases). Germline values: CDR1 MGHRA, CDR2 YSYEKL. Trimming stripped 3 bases from V and 0 bases from J, with 11 bases between. The CDR3 spans 15 residues. The CDR3 is CASSQGTGMNTEAFY. In DNA, the CDR3 is TGCGCCAGCAGCCAGGGTACAGGGATGAACACTGAAGCTTTCTAT.

V gene TRBV6-5 combines with J gene TRBJ2-3; TRBD2 matches at 8 bases. The CDR3 sequence is 16 residues long. V lost 6 bases and J lost 0; bases outside the gene matches: 8. The germline V gene has CDR1 MNHEY and CDR2 SVGAGI. CDR3 amino acids: CASREIAGLSTDTQYF. As DNA, the CDR3 is TGTGCCAGCAGAGAAATAGCGGGGTTAAGCACAGATACGCAGTATTTT.

This clonotype was observed a handful of times. The chain is built from TRBV11-2 and TRBJ2-1, with TRBD1 matching over 7 bases. Germline CDR1 SGHAT, CDR2 FQNNGV. V gave up 4 bases and J gave up 0 bases; unmatched junction bases: 3. The CDR3 is 15 amino acids. The CDR3 bases are TGTGCCAGCAGCTCAACAGGGGCCTCCTACAATGAGCAGTTCTTC. Translating it yields CASSSTGASYNEQFF.

This clonotype has at least ten counts. V usage is TRBV7-9 and J usage is TRBJ2-3; D gene unclear. This CDR3 region has 13 residues. V lost 5 bases and J 5 bases, leaving 11 bases between the germline ends. Per germline, CDR1 SEHNR and CDR2 FQNEAQ (reference sequence). The CDR3 coding sequence is TGTGCCAGCAGCGAGCTAATCAGAGATACGCAGTATTTT. It yields the protein CASSELIRDTQYF.

About this clonotype: One end of the junction does not line up with germline, which may come from a read error. The J gene is TRBJ1-2, the V gene TRBV3-1, with D possibly being TRBD1 (6 bases). Germline loops: CDR1 LGHDT, CDR2 YNNKEL (reference sequence). This CDR3 is 15 amino acids long. CDR3 DNA: TGTGCCAGCAGCCAAACCGGACAGCCAAATTATGGCTACCCCTTC. Protein: CASSQTGQPNYGYPF.

The CDR3 loop is CASSLLPGYGGSGTKNTDTQYF. The DNA for the CDR3 is TGTGCCAGCAGTTTATTGCCCGGATACGGGGGATCCGGAACAAAGAACACAGATACGCAGTATTTT. The rearrangement uses TRBV27 and TRBJ2-3; weak D call: TRBD2 (6 bases). Trimming took 1 base from V and 2 from J, leaving 31 bases between them. The length of the CDR3 is 22 residues. Per the germline V gene, CDR1 is MNHEY and CDR2 is SMNVEV (reference sequence).

This clonotype occurred many times. The rearrangement uses TRBV19 and TRBJ2-3; D gene unclear. This CDR3 is 12 amino acids long. The germline V gene has CDR1 LNHDA and CDR2 SQIVND (reference sequence). The V end was cut by 5 bases, the J end by 6 bases, with 9 bases between. CDR3 DNA: TGTGCCAGTAGTGGACCGGAGGATACGCAGTATTTT. Translated, it gives CASSGPEDTQYF.

Remarks on this clonotype: Just one base apart from a much larger clone, this may be a read error. This sequence joins TRBV12-3 or TRBV12-4 and TRBJ2-3; D is undetermined. V lost 4 bases to trimming and J lost 0 bases, with 8 bases between them. This CDR3 comprises 14 residues. The CDR3 region has the DNA TGTGCCAGCAGTTCTGTGGTTAGCACAGATACGCAGTATTTT. Its protein is CASSSVVSTDTQYF.

On this clonotype: Since a much larger clone is just one base distant, this may be a read error. V gene TRBV7-2 combines with J gene TRBJ2-2; D is unresolved. This CDR3 has 12 amino acids. Per germline, CDR1 SGHTA and CDR2 FQGNSA. For the CDR3, the DNA is TGTGCCATAGGACCTAACAGCGGGGAGCTGTTTTTT. Its protein is CAIGPNSGELFF.

In its sample, this clonotype was seen many times. V and J are TRBV20-1 and TRBJ2-7; 10 bases are shared with TRBD2. V shed 6 bases, J shed 5 bases, and the junction held 7 bases outside the gene matches. This CDR3 is 13 amino acids long. CDR1 is DFQATT, CDR2 SNEGSKA, per germline (reference sequence). The CDR3 region has the DNA TGCAGTGCCTTTAGCGGGAGGAATAACGAGCAGTACTTC. Translating it yields CSAFSGRNNEQYF.